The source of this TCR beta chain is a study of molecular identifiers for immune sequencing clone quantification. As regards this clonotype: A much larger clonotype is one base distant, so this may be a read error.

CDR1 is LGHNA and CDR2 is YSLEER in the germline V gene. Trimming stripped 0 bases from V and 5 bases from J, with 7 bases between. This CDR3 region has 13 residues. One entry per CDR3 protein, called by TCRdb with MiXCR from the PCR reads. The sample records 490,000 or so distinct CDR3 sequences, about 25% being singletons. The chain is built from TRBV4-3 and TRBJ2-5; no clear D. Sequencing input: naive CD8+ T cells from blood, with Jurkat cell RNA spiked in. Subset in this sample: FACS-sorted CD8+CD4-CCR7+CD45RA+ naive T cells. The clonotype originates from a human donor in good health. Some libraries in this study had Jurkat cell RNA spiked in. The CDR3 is CASSQDLAETQYF. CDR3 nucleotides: TGCGCCAGCAGCCAAGATCTTGCTGAGACCCAGTACTTC.